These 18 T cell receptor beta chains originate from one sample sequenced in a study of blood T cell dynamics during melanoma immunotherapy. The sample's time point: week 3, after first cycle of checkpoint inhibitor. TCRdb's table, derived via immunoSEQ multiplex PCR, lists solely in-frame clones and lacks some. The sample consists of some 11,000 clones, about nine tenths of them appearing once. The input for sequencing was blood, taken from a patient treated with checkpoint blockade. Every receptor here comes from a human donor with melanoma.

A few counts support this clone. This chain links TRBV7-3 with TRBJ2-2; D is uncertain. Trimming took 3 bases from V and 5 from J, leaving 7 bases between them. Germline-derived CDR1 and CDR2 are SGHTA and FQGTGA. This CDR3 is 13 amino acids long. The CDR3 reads CASSFWRTGELFF. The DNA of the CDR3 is TGTGCCAGCAGCTTTTGGCGAACCGGGGAGCTGTTTTTT.

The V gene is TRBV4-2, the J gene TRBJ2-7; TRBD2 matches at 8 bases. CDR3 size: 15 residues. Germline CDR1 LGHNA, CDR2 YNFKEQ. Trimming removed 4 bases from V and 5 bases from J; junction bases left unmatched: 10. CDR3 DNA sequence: TGTGCCAGCAGCCCCGGGACTAGGGGAGTGGACGAGCAGTACTTC. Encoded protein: CASSPGTRGVDEQYF.

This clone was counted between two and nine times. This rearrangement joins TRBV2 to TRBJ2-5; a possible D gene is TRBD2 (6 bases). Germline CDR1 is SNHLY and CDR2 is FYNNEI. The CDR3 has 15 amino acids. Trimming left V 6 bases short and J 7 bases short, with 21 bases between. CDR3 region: CASRPSTGPGGTQYF. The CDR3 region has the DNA TGTGCCAGCAGACCCTCAACCGGGCCCGGGGGGACCCAGTACTTC.

CDR3 nucleotide sequence: TGCGCCAGCAGCCTACCCGGGGGTTCACAGTTCTTC. Translated, it gives CASSLPGGSQFF. The gene calls are TRBV5-1 and TRBJ2-1; possibly TRBD2 for D (6 bases). This CDR3 contains 12 residues. V lost 4 bases and J 13 bases, leaving 15 bases between the germline ends. The germline V gene has CDR1 SGHRS and CDR2 YFSETQ.

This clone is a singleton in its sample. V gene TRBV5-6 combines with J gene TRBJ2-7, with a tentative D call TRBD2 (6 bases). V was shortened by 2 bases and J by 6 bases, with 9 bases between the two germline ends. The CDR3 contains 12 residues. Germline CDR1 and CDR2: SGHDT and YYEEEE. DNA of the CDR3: TGTGCCAGCAGCTTCGCGGGGATCGAGCAGTACTTC. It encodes CASSFAGIEQYF.

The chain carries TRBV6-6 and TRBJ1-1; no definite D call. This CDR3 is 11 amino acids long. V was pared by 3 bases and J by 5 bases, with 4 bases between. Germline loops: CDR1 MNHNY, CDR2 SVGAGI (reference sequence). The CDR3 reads CASSYVTEAFF. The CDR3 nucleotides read TGTGCCAGCAGTTATGTAACTGAAGCTTTCTTT.

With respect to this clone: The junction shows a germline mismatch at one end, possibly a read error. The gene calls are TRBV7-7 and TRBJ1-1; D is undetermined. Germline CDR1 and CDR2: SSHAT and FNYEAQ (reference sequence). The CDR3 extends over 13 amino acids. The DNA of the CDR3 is TGTGCTAGCAGCTTCGGCAGAGGGACTGAAGCTTTCTTT. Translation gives CASSFGRGTEAFF.

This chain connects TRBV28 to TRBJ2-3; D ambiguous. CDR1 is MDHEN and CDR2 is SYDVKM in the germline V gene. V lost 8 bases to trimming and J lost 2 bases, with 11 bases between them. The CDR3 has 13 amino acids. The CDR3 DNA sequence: TGTGCCAGCGGGCGGTGGGACACAGATACGCAGTATTTT. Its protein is CASGRWDTDTQYF.

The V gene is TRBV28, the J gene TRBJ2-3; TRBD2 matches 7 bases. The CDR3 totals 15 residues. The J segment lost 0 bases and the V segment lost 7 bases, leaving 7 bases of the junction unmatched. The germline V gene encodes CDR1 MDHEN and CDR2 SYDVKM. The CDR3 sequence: CASTPSGASTDTQYF. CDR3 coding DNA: TGTGCCAGCACCCCTAGCGGAGCTAGCACAGATACGCAGTATTTT.

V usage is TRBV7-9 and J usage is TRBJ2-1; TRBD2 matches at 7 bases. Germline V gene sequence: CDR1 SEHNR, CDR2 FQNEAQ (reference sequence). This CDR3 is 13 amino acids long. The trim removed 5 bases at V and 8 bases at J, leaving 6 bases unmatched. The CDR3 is CASSGGLPHEQFF. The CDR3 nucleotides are TGTGCCAGCAGCGGGGGACTACCCCATGAGCAGTTCTTC.

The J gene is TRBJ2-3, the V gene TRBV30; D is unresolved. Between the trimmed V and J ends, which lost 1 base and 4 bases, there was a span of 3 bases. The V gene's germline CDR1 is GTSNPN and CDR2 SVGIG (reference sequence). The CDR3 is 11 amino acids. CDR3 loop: CAWSGADTQYF. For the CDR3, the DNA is TGTGCCTGGAGTGGGGCAGATACGCAGTATTTT.

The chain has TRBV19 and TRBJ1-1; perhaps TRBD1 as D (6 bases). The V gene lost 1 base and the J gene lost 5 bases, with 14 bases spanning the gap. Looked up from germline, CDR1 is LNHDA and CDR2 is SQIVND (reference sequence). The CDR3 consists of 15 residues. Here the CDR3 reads CASSIVPGVGTEAFF. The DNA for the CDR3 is TGTGCCAGTAGTATAGTCCCAGGGGTGGGGACTGAAGCTTTCTTT.

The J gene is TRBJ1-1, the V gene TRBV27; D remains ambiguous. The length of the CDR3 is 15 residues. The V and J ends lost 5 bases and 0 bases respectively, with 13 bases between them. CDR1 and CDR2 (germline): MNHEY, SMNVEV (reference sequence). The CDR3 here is CASSPTGQMNTEAFF. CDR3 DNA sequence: TGTGCCAGCAGTCCCACCGGTCAGATGAACACTGAAGCTTTCTTT.

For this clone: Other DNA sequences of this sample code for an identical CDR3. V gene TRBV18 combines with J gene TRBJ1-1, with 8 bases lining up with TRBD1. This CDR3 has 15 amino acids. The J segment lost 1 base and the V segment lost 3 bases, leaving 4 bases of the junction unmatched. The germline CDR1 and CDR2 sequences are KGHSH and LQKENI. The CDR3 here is CASSPQGAENTEAFF. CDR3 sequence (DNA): TGTGCCAGCTCACCCCAGGGGGCGGAGAACACTGAAGCTTTCTTT.

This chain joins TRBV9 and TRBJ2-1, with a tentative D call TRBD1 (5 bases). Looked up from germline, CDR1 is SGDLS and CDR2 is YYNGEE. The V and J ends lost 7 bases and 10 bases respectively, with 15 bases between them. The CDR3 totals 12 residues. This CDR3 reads CASGANQWEQFF. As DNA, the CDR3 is TGTGCCAGCGGGGCTAACCAATGGGAGCAGTTCTTC.

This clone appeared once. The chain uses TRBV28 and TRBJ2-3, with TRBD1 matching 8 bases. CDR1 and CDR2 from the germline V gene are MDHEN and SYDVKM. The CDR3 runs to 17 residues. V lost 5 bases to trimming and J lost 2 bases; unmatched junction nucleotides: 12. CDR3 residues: CASSSTGTGTSTDTQYF. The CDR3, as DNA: TGTGCCAGCAGTAGCACCGGGACAGGAACTTCCACAGATACGCAGTATTTT.

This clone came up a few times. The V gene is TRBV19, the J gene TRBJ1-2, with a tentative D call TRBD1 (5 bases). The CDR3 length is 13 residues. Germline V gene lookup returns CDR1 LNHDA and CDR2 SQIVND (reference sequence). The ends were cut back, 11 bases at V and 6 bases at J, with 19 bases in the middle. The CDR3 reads CASRPGPGDGYTF. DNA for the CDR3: TGTGCCTCCCGTCCGGGGCCCGGGGATGGCTACACCTTC. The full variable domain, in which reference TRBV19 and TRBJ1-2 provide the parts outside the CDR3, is DGGITQSPKYLFRKEGQNVTLSCEQNLNHDAMYWYRQDPGQGLRLIYYSQIVNDFQKGDIAEGYSVSREKKESFPLTVTSAQKNPTAFYLCASRPGPGDGYTFGSGTRLTVV.

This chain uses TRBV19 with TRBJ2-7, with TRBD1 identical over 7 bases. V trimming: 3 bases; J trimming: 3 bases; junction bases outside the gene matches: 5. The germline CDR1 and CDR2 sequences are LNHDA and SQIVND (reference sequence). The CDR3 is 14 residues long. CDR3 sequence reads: CASSIGAGGYEQYF. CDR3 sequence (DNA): TGTGCCAGTAGTATCGGGGCAGGGGGCTACGAGCAGTACTTC.